What follows describes a single TCR beta chain. Its cognate antigen has yet to be identified. Per-nucleotide qualities are absent, and no much larger clonotype sits a single base away. The 80 to 90 tumor samples underwent high-throughput TCR profiling using ImmunoSEQ. In the original analysis: Repertoire diversity metrics included richness (unique productive sequences), clonality, evenness and relatedness; Bhattacharyya coefficient assessed similarity between samples. Conclusions stayed consistent in a sensitivity analysis that left out TCRs with fewer than two reads. TCRdb took this table from immuneACCESS and kept in-frame rearrangements with V and J called. Such tables lack part of the clones; where checked against another copy, unresolved V genes explain under half of the gap, and the rest is unexplained. D and trimming were read from the DNA, whereas the V and J calls and clone size are those reported in that table. This sample gives about 15,000 clones in total; about 90% of them show up just once. Over 5.5% of the sample goes to the ten largest clones.

The germline V gene gives CDR1 as SGDLS and CDR2 as YYNGEE. V and J are truncated by 6 bases and 0 bases respectively, leaving an intervening sequence of 15 bases. Its CDR3 holds 15 amino acids, cysteine through phenylalanine. Just the 45-base CDR3 DNA is kept, in frame starting at base 1. The record originates from a study of high-grade serous ovarian cancer treatment subgroups (dated by TCRdb to the early 2020s). Looking at the study overall: A mean of approximately 14,000 reads and about 7,500 unique TCR beta rearrangements per sample was generated by sequencing. One primary tumor sample and two metastatic tumor samples were contributed by each patient, so that 90 to 100 samples were obtained in total. Of the approximately 30 patients in the cohort, some ten had no residual disease after primary surgery (R0), some ten were excellent NACT responders, and some ten were poor NACT responders. The study profiled TCR beta repertoires in high-grade serous ovarian cancer patients grouped by complete gross resection or neoadjuvant chemotherapy response under a laparoscopic triage algorithm. The paper as a whole reports these results and caveats: TCR repertoire analyses focused on CDR3; CDR1 and CDR2 were not analyzed. Tumors from the same patient had repertoire similarity ranging from about 0.095 to 0.85, while tumors from different patients showed almost no similarity. TCR clonal relatedness showed a positive correlation with neoantigen level and a trend toward positive correlation with copy number variation and mutation load from whole-genome sequencing. Spatial information was not captured by bulk tumor TCR sequencing, so insight into HGSC tumor complexity and diversity was limited.

The tumor samples were collected prior to definitive surgery or chemotherapy. Genomic DNA was extracted by the MD Anderson Biospecimen Extraction Resource, and TCR sequencing was done by the MD Anderson Cancer Genomics Laboratory. The sequenced material came from tumor tissue. This receptor was taken from a human donor with high-grade serous ovarian cancer. The sequence joins TRBV9 to TRBJ2-5; perhaps TRBD2 is the D gene, with 6 bases matching. In nucleotides, the sequence is TGTGCCAGCACTCCTCAGGCGGGGTACCAAGAGACCCAGTACTTC. It specifies CASTPQAGYQETQYF.